A selection of T cell receptor beta chains follows, all from one sample in a study of Graves' ophthalmopathy and Graves' hyperthyroidism. TCRdb reanalysed the multiplex PCR reads using MiXCR and keeps one entry per CDR3 protein. There are hundreds of thousands of distinct CDR3 sequences in the sample; roughly 39% occur only once, and over 2.5% lies in the top ten. Material: peripheral blood. Receptor source: an adult man with Graves' ophthalmopathy. Each CDR3 is given with its conserved first and last residue. A D gene is named only where the DNA matches it firmly. Rows give clone size only sometimes, using once, few, many, or a class for an expanded clone.

d_call clone_size j_call v_call cdr3_nt cdr3_aa
. . TRBJ1-5 TRBV5-1 TGCGCCAGCAGCTTGGAGGGGAACGCTCAGCCCCAGCATTTT CASSLEGNAQPQHF
. many TRBJ2-7 TRBV7-9 TGTGCCATCGGCGGTAACGAGCAGTACTTC CAIGGNEQYF
. many TRBJ1-3 TRBV15 TGTGCCACCAGGCAGGGTTCTGGAAACACCATATATTTT CATRQGSGNTIYF
. many TRBJ1-5 TRBV7-2 TGTGCCAGCAGCTTAGTGGGATATGGTCAGCCCCAGCATTTT CASSLVGYGQPQHF
TRBD1 . TRBJ2-7 TRBV4-3 TGCGCCAGCAGCCAAGGAACAGGGGGAGTTTACGAGCAGTACTTC CASSQGTGGVYEQYF
TRBD2 . TRBJ2-7 TRBV12-3/TRBV12-4 TGTGCCAGCAGTTCGGGACTAGCGGGAGTCGAGCAGTACTTC CASSSGLAGVEQYF
TRBD1 . TRBJ1-5 TRBV10-3 TGTGCCAGCAGCTTGACCGGAACAGGGGACGGTCAGCCCCAGCATTTT CASSLTGTGDGQPQHF
. many TRBJ1-1 TRBV19 TGTGCCAGTATATACAGGGCGGCGGGCACTGAAGCTTTCTTT CASIYRAAGTEAFF
TRBD1 few TRBJ1-6 TRBV4-1 TGCGCCAGCAGCGCCCCCGCCGGGACAGATAATTCACCCCTCCACTTT CASSAPAGTDNSPLHF
. many TRBJ2-5 TRBV4-1 TGCGCCAGCAGCCACCATCGAGAGACCCAGTACTTC CASSHHRETQYF
TRBD2 . TRBJ2-5 TRBV5-1 TGCGCCAGCAGGCCGGGGGGGGGCCAGGAGACCCAGTACTTC CASRPGGGQETQYF
. many TRBJ2-2 TRBV10-2 TGCGCCAGCAGGGAACCGGGACAACTGACCGGGGAGCTGTTTTTT CASREPGQLTGELFF
TRBD1 . TRBJ1-4 TRBV24-1 TGTGCCACCAGTGTTTCGGACAGGGGTAATGAAAAACTGTTTTTT CATSVSDRGNEKLFF
. . TRBJ1-1 TRBV2 TGTGCCAGCCAACAAATAGGGGGGGGCACTGAAGCTTTCTTT CASQQIGGGTEAFF
. . TRBJ1-2 TRBV29-1 TGCAGCGGGGAGGTCGGAGCACAAAACTATGGCTACACCTTC CSGEVGAQNYGYTF
. . TRBJ1-2 TRBV29-1 TGCAGCGTTGAGAACAATGAGCAGGAGAGGGGCTACACCTTC CSVENNEQERGYTF
TRBD1 . TRBJ1-1 TRBV14 TGTGCCAGCAGCCAAGATTATAGGGACAGGGGGCTCACTGAAGCTTTCTTT CASSQDYRDRGLTEAFF
. many TRBJ2-7 TRBV10-3 TGTGCCATTAGCACCGACCGGGAGCAGTACTTC CAISTDREQYF